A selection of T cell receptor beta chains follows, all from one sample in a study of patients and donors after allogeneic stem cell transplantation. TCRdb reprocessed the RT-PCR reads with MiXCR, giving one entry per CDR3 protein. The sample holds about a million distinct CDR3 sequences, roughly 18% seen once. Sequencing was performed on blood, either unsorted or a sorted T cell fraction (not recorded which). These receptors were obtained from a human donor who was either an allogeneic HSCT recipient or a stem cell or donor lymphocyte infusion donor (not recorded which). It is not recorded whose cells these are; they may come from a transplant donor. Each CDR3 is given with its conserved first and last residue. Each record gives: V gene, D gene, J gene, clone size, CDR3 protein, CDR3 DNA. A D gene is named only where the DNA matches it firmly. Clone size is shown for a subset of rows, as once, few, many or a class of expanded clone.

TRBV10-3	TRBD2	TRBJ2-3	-	CAISGRGGGYTDTQYF	TGTGCCATCAGTGGACGAGGCGGGGGGTACACAGATACGCAGTATTTT
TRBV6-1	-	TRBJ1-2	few	CASSEAGDSGYTF	TGTGCCAGCAGCGAAGCCGGCGACAGTGGCTACACCTTC
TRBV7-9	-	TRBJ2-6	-	CASSLDEFSGANVLTF	TGTGCCAGCAGCTTAGACGAGTTCTCTGGGGCCAACGTCCTGACTTTC
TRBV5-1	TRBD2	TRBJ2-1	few	CASSLGGSPDNEQFF	TGCGCCAGCAGCTTGGGCGGGAGCCCTGACAATGAGCAGTTCTTC
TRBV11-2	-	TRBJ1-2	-	CASSLAGVGRDGYTF	TGTGCCAGCAGCTTAGCAGGGGTCGGAAGGGATGGCTACACCTTC
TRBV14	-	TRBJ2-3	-	CASSQDGGDTQYF	TGTGCCAGCAGCCAAGATGGGGGAGATACGCAGTATTTT
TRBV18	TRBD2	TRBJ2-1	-	CASSHPSGSLDEQFF	TGTGCCAGCTCACACCCTAGCGGGAGTCTCGATGAGCAGTTCTTC
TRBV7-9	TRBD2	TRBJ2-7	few	CASSHRTSGHYEQYF	TGTGCCAGCAGCCATCGGACTAGCGGGCATTACGAGCAGTACTTC
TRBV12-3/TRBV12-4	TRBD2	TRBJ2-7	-	CASSPLPGTSGNGYEQYF	TGTGCCAGCAGTCCACTTCCCGGGACTAGCGGGAACGGCTACGAGCAGTACTTC
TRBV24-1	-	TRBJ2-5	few	CATSDADSYQETQYF	TGTGCCACCAGTGACGCGGACAGCTACCAAGAGACCCAGTACTTC
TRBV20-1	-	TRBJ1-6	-	CSAEGGLDNSPLHF	TGCAGTGCTGAGGGGGGTCTGGATAATTCACCCCTCCACTTT
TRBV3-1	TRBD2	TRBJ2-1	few	CASSGGTSGGNEQFF	TGTGCCAGCAGCGGGGGTACTAGCGGGGGTAATGAGCAGTTCTTC
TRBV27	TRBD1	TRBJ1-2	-	CASSQITTGGYGYTF	TGTGCCAGCAGCCAGATAACGACAGGGGGGTATGGCTACACCTTC
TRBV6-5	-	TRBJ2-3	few	CASSSLSGRDTQYF	TGTGCCAGCAGTTCTCTCTCAGGGAGAGATACGCAGTATTTT
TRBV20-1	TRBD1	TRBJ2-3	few	CSARITGGTDTQYF	TGCAGTGCCAGGATCACAGGGGGCACAGATACGCAGTATTTT
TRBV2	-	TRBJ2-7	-	CASSDPGLYEQYF	TGTGCCAGCAGTGACCCCGGACTATACGAGCAGTACTTC
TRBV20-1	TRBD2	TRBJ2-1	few	CSAREPREGVDEQFF	TGCAGTGCTAGAGAACCCCGGGAGGGCGTGGATGAGCAGTTCTTC
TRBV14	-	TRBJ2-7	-	CASSRTQGREQYF	TGTGCCAGCAGCCGAACCCAGGGGAGGGAGCAGTACTTC
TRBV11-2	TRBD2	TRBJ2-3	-	CASSSGEGTDTQYF	TGTGCCAGCAGTAGCGGGGAGGGCACAGATACGCAGTATTTT
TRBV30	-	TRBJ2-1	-	CAWIDSPRDEQFF	TGTGCCTGGATAGACTCCCCTCGTGATGAGCAGTTCTTC
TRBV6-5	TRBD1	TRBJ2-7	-	CASSYGTVASYEQYF	TGTGCCAGCAGTTATGGGACAGTCGCCTCCTACGAGCAGTACTTC
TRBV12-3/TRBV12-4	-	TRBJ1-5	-	CASSLMSLGSNQPQHF	TGTGCCAGCAGTTTAATGTCTCTCGGGAGCAATCAGCCCCAGCATTTT
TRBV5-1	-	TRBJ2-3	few	CASSSLGTSTDTQYF	TGCGCCAGCAGCTCCCTCGGGACTAGCACAGATACGCAGTATTTT
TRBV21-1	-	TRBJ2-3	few	CASSKAWQYADTQYF	TGTGCCAGCAGCAAAGCGTGGCAGTATGCAGATACGCAGTATTTT
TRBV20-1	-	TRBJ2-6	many	CSARDRGSGANVLTF	TGCAGTGCTAGAGATAGGGGCTCAGGGGCCAACGTCCTGACTTTC
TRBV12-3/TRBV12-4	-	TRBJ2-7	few	CASTLHYYEQYF	TGTGCCAGCACCCTTCACTACTACGAGCAGTACTTC
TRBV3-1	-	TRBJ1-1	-	CASSVGASTEAFF	TGTGCCAGCAGCGTGGGGGCTTCCACTGAAGCTTTCTTT
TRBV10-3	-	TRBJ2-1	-	CAISDTARKQFF	TGTGCCATCAGTGATACTGCGCGAAAGCAGTTCTTC
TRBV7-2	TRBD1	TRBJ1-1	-	CASSLFGTGIGNTEAFF	TGTGCCAGCAGCTTATTTGGGACAGGGATCGGGAACACTGAAGCTTTCTTT
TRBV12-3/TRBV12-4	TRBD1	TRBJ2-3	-	CASSPDRDRGADTQYF	TGTGCCAGCAGCCCCGACCGGGACAGGGGGGCAGATACGCAGTATTTT
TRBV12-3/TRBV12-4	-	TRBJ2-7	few	CASSRTWGRTDEQYF	TGTGCCAGCAGCAGGACGTGGGGTCGTACGGACGAGCAGTACTTC
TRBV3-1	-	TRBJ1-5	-	CASSRGPDAQHF	TGTGCCAGCAGCCGGGGCCCGGACGCCCAACATTTT
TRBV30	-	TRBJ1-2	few	CAWRRGNYGYTF	TGTGCCTGGAGGAGGGGGAACTATGGCTACACCTTC
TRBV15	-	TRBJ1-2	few	CATSRVLNYGYTF	TGTGCCACCAGCAGAGTGCTTAACTATGGCTACACCTTC
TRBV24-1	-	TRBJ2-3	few	CATSGPGTSTDTQYF	TGTGCCACCAGCGGACCCGGGACTAGCACAGATACGCAGTATTTT
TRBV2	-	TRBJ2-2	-	CASSEAGNTGELFF	TGTGCCAGCAGTGAGGCAGGAAACACCGGGGAGCTGTTTTTT
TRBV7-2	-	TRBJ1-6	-	CASSLGGADNSPLHF	TGTGCCAGCAGCTTAGGGGGGGCGGATAATTCACCCCTCCACTTT
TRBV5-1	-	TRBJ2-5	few	CASSFIAETQYF	TGCGCCAGCAGCTTTATCGCCGAGACCCAGTACTTC
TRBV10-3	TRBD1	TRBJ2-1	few	CAISELQGAVNEQFF	TGTGCCATCAGTGAGTTACAGGGGGCGGTCAATGAGCAGTTCTTC
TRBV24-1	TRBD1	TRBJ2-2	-	CATSQDRSNTGELFF	TGTGCCACCAGCCAGGACAGGTCAAACACCGGGGAGCTGTTTTTT
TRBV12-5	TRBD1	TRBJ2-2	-	CASGKGTGENTGELFF	TGTGCTAGTGGTAAAGGGACAGGGGAAAACACCGGGGAGCTGTTTTTT
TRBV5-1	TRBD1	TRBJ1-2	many	CASSEDRSGYGYTF	TGCGCCAGCAGCGAGGACAGGTCAGGCTATGGCTACACCTTC
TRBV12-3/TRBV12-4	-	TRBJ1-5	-	CASMRGGGVNQPQHF	TGTGCCAGCATGCGGGGTGGGGGGGTGAATCAGCCCCAGCATTTT
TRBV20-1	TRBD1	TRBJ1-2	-	CSATTGTYYGYTF	TGCAGTGCCACGACAGGGACCTACTATGGCTACACCTTC
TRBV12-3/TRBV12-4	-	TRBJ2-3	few	CASSPFGRGTYF	-
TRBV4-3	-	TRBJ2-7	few	CASSQEGVTYEQYF	TGCGCCAGCAGCCAAGAGGGGGTTACCTACGAGCAGTACTTC